These 24 T cell receptor beta chains came from one sample sequenced in a study of blood T cell repertoires in COVID-19. Profiling relied on immunoSEQ multiplex PCR, and the TCRdb table lists in-frame clones only, not all of them. In the table there are fewer than 250,000 clones, more than 70% of which are singletons. Sequencing was performed on peripheral blood. These receptors were collected from a woman between 50 and 59 years old with acute or convalescent COVID-19.

V is TRBV28 and J is TRBJ2-7; 10 nucleotides match TRBD2. Germline V lookup: CDR1 MDHEN, CDR2 SYDVKM. CDR3 length equals 16 residues. The V gene end was trimmed by 6 bases and the J gene end by 2 bases; junction bases not matched to a gene: 10. For the CDR3, the DNA is TGTGCCAGCAGAATCACAACACTAGCGGGACCCTACGAGCAGTACTTC. This encodes CASRITTLAGPYEQYF.

V and J are TRBV2 and TRBJ2-2; 7 bases line up with TRBD2. This CDR3 has 16 residues. Germline assignment: CDR1 SNHLY and CDR2 FYNNEI. V lost 7 bases, J lost 4 bases, and 12 bases stayed unmatched. The DNA for the CDR3 is TGTGCCAGCAAGTACGGAAGCGGGATGGGCACCGGGGAGCTGTTTTTT. Encoded protein: CASKYGSGMGTGELFF.

V usage is TRBV28 and J usage is TRBJ2-1; weak D call: TRBD1 (6 bases). This CDR3 is 15 amino acids long. Germline CDR1 is MDHEN and CDR2 is SYDVKM. Between the trimmed V and J ends, which lost 2 bases and 8 bases, there was a span of 16 bases. The CDR3 region is CASSLRRTGFYEQFF. The DNA for the CDR3 is TGTGCCAGCAGTTTAAGACGAACAGGGTTCTATGAGCAGTTCTTC.

The rearrangement uses TRBV11-2 and TRBJ2-5; 8 positions match TRBD2. The CDR3 is made up of 14 amino acids. V lost 5 bases, J lost 8 bases, and 10 bases stayed unmatched. From germline, CDR1 is SGHAT and CDR2 FQNNGV. CDR3 in amino acids: CASSPTGRGATQYF. As DNA, the CDR3 is TGTGCCAGCAGCCCCACCGGGCGGGGGGCTACCCAGTACTTC.

The CDR3 DNA follows: TGTGCCAGCAGTTTACTAGCCGTTAGCTCCTACAATGAGCAGTTCTTC. This translates into CASSLLAVSSYNEQFF. V gene TRBV7-2 combines with J gene TRBJ2-1; D may be TRBD2 (6 bases). Trimming cost V 6 bases and J 0 bases, with 15 bases left between them. Germline CDR1 is SGHTA and CDR2 is FQGNSA. The CDR3 totals 16 residues.

The chain joins TRBV5-4 to TRBJ2-1, with a weak D call TRBD1 (7 bases). There are 14 residues in the CDR3. The V end was cut by 0 bases, the J end by 8 bases, with 12 bases between. Per germline, CDR1 SGHNT and CDR2 YYREEE (reference sequence). This CDR3 reads CASSLEGRGDEQFF. In DNA form, the CDR3 reads TGTGCCAGCAGCTTGGAAGGCAGGGGGGATGAGCAGTTCTTC.

V is TRBV4-2 and J is TRBJ2-1; TRBD2 is a possible D gene (5 bases). V was pared by 2 bases and J by 10 bases, with 12 bases between. Germline lookup yields CDR1 LGHNA and CDR2 YNFKEQ. CDR3 length: 13 residues. CDR3: CASSQPRGREQFF. The CDR3, as DNA: TGTGCCAGCAGCCAACCACGAGGGCGCGAGCAGTTCTTC.

The chain has TRBV10-1 and TRBJ2-2, with D hard to call. The CDR3 is 12 residues long. The germline CDR1 and CDR2 sequences are WNHNN and SYGVQD (reference sequence). Trimming left V 6 bases short and J 5 bases short, with 7 bases between. The chain's CDR3 is CASRNKTGELFF. Written as DNA, the CDR3 is TGCGCCAGCAGAAACAAGACCGGGGAGCTGTTTTTT.

The rearrangement joins TRBV6-5 to TRBJ1-6, with TRBD1 matching 7 bases. CDR1 is MNHEY, CDR2 SVGAGI, per germline. J lost 9 bases, V lost 0 bases, and 5 bases had no gene match. This CDR3 has 15 amino acids. CDR3 bases: TGTGCCAGCAGTTACTCAAGACAGGGTGGTTCACCCCTCCACTTT. Its translation is CASSYSRQGGSPLHF.

A few counts support this clone. The V gene is TRBV24-1, the J gene TRBJ2-3; maybe TRBD1 (5 bases). The length of the CDR3 is 15 residues. Looked up from germline, CDR1 is KGHDR and CDR2 is SFDVKD. Trimming removed 5 bases at V and 2 bases at J, with 13 bases between. CDR3 sequence reads: CATSVRAGFTDTQYF. The CDR3 nucleotides read TGTGCCACCAGTGTAAGGGCAGGGTTCACAGATACGCAGTATTTT.

This clone came up once. V usage is TRBV19 and J usage is TRBJ1-1; the D is unclear. The CDR3 extends over 14 amino acids. CDR1 is LNHDA, CDR2 SQIVND, per germline (reference sequence). Trimming stripped 6 bases from V and 4 bases from J, with 15 bases between. CDR3: CASRTISRGTEAFF. CDR3 sequence (DNA): TGTGCCAGTAGGACCATTAGTCGGGGCACTGAAGCTTTCTTT.

The V and J genes are TRBV27 and TRBJ2-3; D unclear. The V and J ends lost 5 bases and 4 bases respectively, with 10 bases between them. The CDR3 is 13 amino acids. CDR1 MNHEY and CDR2 SMNVEV come from the germline V gene (reference sequence). CDR3 in DNA: TGTGCCAGCAGTAACCTAGGAGCAGATACGCAGTATTTT. Translating gives CASSNLGADTQYF.

The chain couples TRBV9 to TRBJ2-7, with D tentatively TRBD1 (6 bases). CDR3 size: 14 residues. V lost 3 bases and J lost 5, with 15 bases in between. From germline, CDR1 is SGDLS and CDR2 YYNGEE. CDR3 bases: TGTGCCAGCAGCGCCTTAGCGTGGGACAACGAGCAGTACTTC. Translated, it gives CASSALAWDNEQYF.

V gene TRBV30 combines with J gene TRBJ2-3, with D possibly matching TRBD2 (7 bases). The V and J ends lost 4 bases and 4 bases respectively, with 12 bases between them. Germline CDR1 GTSNPN, CDR2 SVGIG (reference sequence). The CDR3 has 13 amino acids. The CDR3 DNA follows: TGTGCCTGGAAAGGGGAGGGGGCAGATACGCAGTATTTT. This gives the protein CAWKGEGADTQYF. Full variable domain (missing parts from reference TRBV30 and TRBJ2-3): SQTIHQWPATLVQPVGSPLSLECTVEGTSNPNLYWYRQAAGRGLQLLFYSVGIGQISSEVPQNLSASRPQDRQFILSSKKLLLSDSGFYLCAWKGEGADTQYFGPGTRLTVL.

This clone has a single count. The chain employs TRBV12-1 and TRBJ1-4; TRBD1, the D gene given by the table, was not confirmed from the DNA. TRBV12-1 corresponds to a pseudogene. There are 21 residues in the CDR3. The CDR3 DNA is TGTGCCAGCAGCTTTCCGGCCCTTGGACGGGGCAGGGGGAAAATCAATGAAAAACTGTTTTTT. Its protein product is CASSFPALGRGRGKINEKLFF.

This rearrangement joins TRBV10-2 to TRBJ1-2; TRBD1 might be the D (5 bases). Trimming cost V 3 bases and J 0 bases, with 8 bases left between them. This CDR3 contains 14 residues. CDR1 and CDR2 from the germline V gene are WSHSY and SAAADI. CDR3 nucleotides: TGCGCCAGCAGTGAATCGACAGCTAACTATGGCTACACCTTC. As protein: CASSESTANYGYTF.

The J gene is TRBJ2-3, the V gene TRBV28; 9 bases map to TRBD1. Germline-derived CDR1 and CDR2 are MDHEN and SYDVKM. V trimming: 7 bases; J trimming: 3 bases; junction bases outside the gene matches: 8. CDR3 length: 15 amino acids. The CDR3: CASMSAGQGTDTQYF. CDR3 sequence (DNA): TGTGCCAGCATGAGTGCGGGACAGGGAACAGATACGCAGTATTTT.

The rearrangement uses TRBV9 and TRBJ2-7, with 11 bases lining up with TRBD2. From germline, CDR1 is SGDLS and CDR2 YYNGEE. The CDR3 runs to 15 residues. V lost 4 bases and J lost 6; bases outside the gene matches: 9. CDR3 sequence (DNA): TGTGCCAGCAGCACCGAACTAGCGGGAGTGGGCGAGCAGTACTTC. It is translated as CASSTELAGVGEQYF.

This chain connects TRBV18 to TRBJ2-6; D is possibly TRBD1 (7 bases). V lost 3 bases to trimming and J lost 1 base, with 25 bases between them. This CDR3 has 21 amino acids. Germline loops: CDR1 KGHSH, CDR2 LQKENI. The CDR3 region has the DNA TGTGCCAGCTCACCTGGGACAGCACGCTCGGACTATGTGTCTGGGGCCAACGTCCTGACTTTC. This codes for CASSPGTARSDYVSGANVLTF.

The rearrangement links TRBV7-3 to TRBJ1-6; no definite D call. The V gene lost 1 base and the J gene lost 6 bases, with 16 bases spanning the gap. Germline V gene data show CDR1 as SGHTA and CDR2 as FQGTGA. The CDR3 length is 17 residues. The CDR3 sequence: CASSLNGLAGGNSPLHF. As DNA, the CDR3 is TGTGCCAGCAGCTTAAACGGTCTGGCCGGCGGTAATTCACCCCTCCACTTT. Full variable domain (outside the CDR3, taken from reference TRBV7-3 and TRBJ1-6): GAGVSQTPSNKVTEKGKYVELRCDPISGHTALYWYRQSLGQGPEFLIYFQGTGAADDSGLPNDRFFAVRPEGSVSTLKIQRTERGDSAVYLCASSLNGLAGGNSPLHFGNGTRLTVT.

V gene TRBV6-5 combines with J gene TRBJ2-1; 9 nucleotides align to TRBD2. The CDR3 sequence is 14 residues long. J was trimmed by 9 bases and V by 2 bases; bases with no gene match: 5. Germline V gene data show CDR1 as MNHEY and CDR2 as SVGAGI. This CDR3 reads CASSYGGTSTEQFF. DNA of the CDR3: TGTGCCAGCAGTTACGGAGGGACTAGCACTGAGCAGTTCTTC.

The table lists this clone with a count of one. The chain joins TRBV11-2 to TRBJ1-1; TRBD1 might be the D (5 bases). The CDR3 spans 11 residues. The V and J ends lost 5 bases and 10 bases respectively, with 11 bases between them. The germline V gene encodes CDR1 SGHAT and CDR2 FQNNGV. CDR3 loop: CASSGLGGAFF. The CDR3 DNA sequence: TGTGCCAGCAGCGGGCTCGGGGGAGCTTTCTTT.

J is TRBJ1-3 and V is TRBV6-5; D call uncertain. The germline V gene has CDR1 MNHEY and CDR2 SVGAGI. With 8 bases removed from V and 1 base from J, the gap between germline ends came to 6 bases. This CDR3 region has 12 residues. CDR3 loop: CASGGSGNTIYF. Here the CDR3 DNA reads TGTGCCAGCGGAGGTTCTGGAAACACCATATATTTT.

The chain carries TRBV6-5 and TRBJ2-7, with TRBD1 matching 9 bases. There are 14 residues in the CDR3. Germline V CDR1 and CDR2: MNHEY, SVGAGI. V lost 2 bases, J lost 7 bases, and 6 bases stayed unmatched. CDR3 bases: TGTGCCAGCAGTTACAACAGGGGGCGCGGGGAGCAGTACTTC. It translates to CASSYNRGRGEQYF.